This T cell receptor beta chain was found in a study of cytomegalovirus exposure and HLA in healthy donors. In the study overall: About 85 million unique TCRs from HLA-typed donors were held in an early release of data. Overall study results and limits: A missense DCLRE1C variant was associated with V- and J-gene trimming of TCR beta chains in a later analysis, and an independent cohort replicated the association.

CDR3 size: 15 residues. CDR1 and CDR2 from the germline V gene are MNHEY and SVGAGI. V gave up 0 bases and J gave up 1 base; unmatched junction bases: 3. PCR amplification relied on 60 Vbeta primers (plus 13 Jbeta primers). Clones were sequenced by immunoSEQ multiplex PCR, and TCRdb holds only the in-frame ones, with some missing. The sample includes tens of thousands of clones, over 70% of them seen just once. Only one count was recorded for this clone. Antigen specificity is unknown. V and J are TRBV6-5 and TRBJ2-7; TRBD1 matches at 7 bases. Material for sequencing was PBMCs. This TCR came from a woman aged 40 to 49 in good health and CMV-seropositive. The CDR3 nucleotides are TGTGCCAGCAGTTACTCGAGACAGGGTTCCTACGAGCAGTACTTC. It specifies CASSYSRQGSYEQYF.